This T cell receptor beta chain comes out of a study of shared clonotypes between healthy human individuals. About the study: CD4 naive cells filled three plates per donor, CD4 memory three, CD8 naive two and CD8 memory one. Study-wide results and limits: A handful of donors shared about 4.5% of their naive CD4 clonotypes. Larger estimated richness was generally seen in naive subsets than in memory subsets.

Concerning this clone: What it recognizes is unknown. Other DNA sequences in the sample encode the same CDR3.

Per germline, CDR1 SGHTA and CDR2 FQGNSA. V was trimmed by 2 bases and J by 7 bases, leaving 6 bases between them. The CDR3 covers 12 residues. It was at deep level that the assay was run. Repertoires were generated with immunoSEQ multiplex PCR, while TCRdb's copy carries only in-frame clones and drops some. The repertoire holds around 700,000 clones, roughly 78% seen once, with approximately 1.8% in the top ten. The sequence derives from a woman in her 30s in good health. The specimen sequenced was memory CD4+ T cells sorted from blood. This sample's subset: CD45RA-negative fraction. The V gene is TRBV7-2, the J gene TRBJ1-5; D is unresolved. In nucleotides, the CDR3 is TGTGCCAGCAGCTTAATGGGGCAGCCCCAGCATTTT. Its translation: CASSLMGQPQHF.